This TCR beta chain was profiled in a study of control samples from healthy donors and cancer patients. V lost 1 base to trimming and J lost 5 bases, with 4 bases between them. Germline CDR1 is GTSNPN and CDR2 is SVGIG (reference sequence). The CDR3 loop spans 11 amino acids. The data were produced by immunoSEQ multiplex PCR, yet TCRdb's version contains in-frame clones alone and is incomplete. This table has about 28,000 clones, around nine tenths appearing once. The source material was PBMCs. This sequence joins TRBV30 and TRBJ2-3; D remains unclear. This sequence originates from a woman between 40 and 50 years old with lung cancer. The DNA for the CDR3 is TGTGCCTGGAGTGAAAGAGATACGCAGTATTTT. Amino acids: CAWSERDTQYF.